Presented here are 18 T cell receptor beta chains from one specimen sequenced in a study of T-cell memory formation after mild COVID-19. MiXCR, run by TCRdb on the 5' RACE reads, gives a single entry per CDR3 protein. The sample lists about 300,000 distinct CDR3 sequences; approximately 20% were seen once. The sample consisted of PBMCs or a T cell subset sorted from them (not recorded which). The source is a man between 18 and 29 years old who had mild COVID-19 (a few samples of this study predate the infection). Cell type and time point are not known.

The sample holds a few counts of this clonotype. J is TRBJ2-2 and V is TRBV20-1; TRBD1 matches 8 bases. Germline lookup yields CDR1 DFQATT and CDR2 SNEGSKA (reference sequence). The J segment lost 0 bases and the V segment lost 8 bases, leaving 2 bases of the junction unmatched. This CDR3 region has 13 residues. CDR3 sequence: CSQQGANTGELFF. The CDR3 DNA follows: TGCAGTCAACAGGGGGCGAACACCGGGGAGCTGTTTTTT.

This clonotype was seen more than once but under ten times. CDR3 in DNA: TGTGCCAGCAGCCTGACGGACGCCGGCAATGAGCAGTTCTTC. The encoded protein is CASSLTDAGNEQFF. The chain combines TRBV12-3 or TRBV12-4 with TRBJ2-1; D gene uncertain. V was pared by 6 bases and J by 6 bases, with 15 bases between. This CDR3 is 14 amino acids long.

J is TRBJ2-7 and V is TRBV6-6; 10 nucleotides agree with TRBD1. The CDR3 contains 12 residues. V was pared by 6 bases and J by 6 bases, with 2 bases of the junction left unmatched. Germline V gives CDR1 MNHNY, CDR2 SVGAGI (reference sequence). Written as DNA, the CDR3 is TGTGCCAGCAGGAGGACAGGGGGCGAGCAGTACTTC. Translated, it gives CASRRTGGEQYF.

This clonotype came up a few times. V is TRBV12-3 or TRBV12-4 and J is TRBJ2-1; D possibly matches TRBD1 or TRBD2 (5 bases each). This CDR3 comprises 14 residues. Trimming took off 1 base at V and 9 bases at J, with 13 bases between the two ends. DNA for the CDR3: TGTGCCAGCAGTTTAGTGGGACCCGGAGGTGAGCAGTTCTTC. Amino acids: CASSLVGPGGEQFF.

There are a few counts of this clonotype. J is TRBJ2-3 and V is TRBV29-1, with TRBD1 matching over 7 bases. From germline, CDR1 is SQVTM and CDR2 ANQGSEA. Losses at the gene ends were 3 bases for V and 0 bases for J; bases not matched to a gene: 9. This CDR3 region has 16 residues. The CDR3 loop is CSVDRPRGQSTDTQYF. The CDR3 DNA reads as TGCAGCGTTGATCGGCCCAGGGGACAGAGCACAGATACGCAGTATTTT.

The chain is built from TRBV3-1 and TRBJ2-5, with D maybe TRBD1 (5 bases). V was pared by 9 bases and J by 3 bases, with 11 bases between. Germline V gives CDR1 LGHDT, CDR2 YNNKEL (reference sequence). This CDR3 has 12 residues. DNA of the CDR3: TGTGCCAGTGCGCTAGGGGAAGAGACCCAGTACTTC. Translated: CASALGEETQYF.

V is TRBV15 and J is TRBJ2-7, with D perhaps matching TRBD1 (6 bases). The CDR3 is made up of 18 amino acids. V lost 0 bases and J lost 0, with 18 bases in between. CDR1 and CDR2 from the germline V gene are LNHNV and YYDKDF (reference sequence). CDR3 in DNA: TGTGCCACCAGCAGAGACCCCATAGGGACAAAGAGCTCCTACGAGCAGTACTTC. This sequence encodes CATSRDPIGTKSSYEQYF.

This clonotype was counted a few times. The rearrangement links TRBV4-2 to TRBJ1-1, with unresolved D. The CDR3 is 14 amino acids. CDR1 is LGHNA and CDR2 is YNFKEQ in the germline V gene. V lost 0 bases and J lost 2, with 7 bases in between. The CDR3 DNA follows: TGTGCCAGCAGCCAAGATGGCCCCAACACTGAAGCTTTCTTT. This sequence encodes CASSQDGPNTEAFF.

This clonotype has only a few counts. The chain is built from TRBV20-1 and TRBJ1-2; D is possibly TRBD1 (6 bases). CDR3 length: 14 residues. Trimming removed 1 base at V and 1 base at J, with 10 bases between. Per germline, CDR1 DFQATT and CDR2 SNEGSKA (reference sequence). CDR3 nucleotides: TGCAGTGCTAGAGTGGGAGGGGGTAACTATGGCTACACCTTC. Protein product: CSARVGGGNYGYTF.

This clonotype occurred many times. J is TRBJ1-1 and V is TRBV12-3 or TRBV12-4; 9 bases match TRBD1. The CDR3 runs 15 residues. V shed 2 bases and J 6 bases; nucleotides not matched to a gene: 7. CDR3 nucleotide sequence: TGTGCCAGCAGTTTATGGGGACAGGGAAGGGCTGAAGCTTTCTTT. Its translation: CASSLWGQGRAEAFF.

This clonotype was observed a handful of times. The J gene is TRBJ2-4, the V gene TRBV4-2; tentatively, D is TRBD1 (5 bases). Trimming pared 0 bases from V and 4 bases from J, leaving 19 bases between. Per the germline V gene, CDR1 is LGHNA and CDR2 is YNFKEQ. The CDR3 is 18 amino acids. CDR3 in amino acids: CASSQEAWAGMGKNIQYF. In nucleotides, the CDR3 is TGTGCCAGCAGCCAAGAGGCGTGGGCAGGGATGGGGAAAAACATTCAGTACTTC.

This chain links TRBV5-1 with TRBJ2-1; 7 positions match TRBD2. CDR1 is SGHRS and CDR2 is YFSETQ in the germline V gene. There are 16 residues in the CDR3. The trim removed 3 bases at V and 0 bases at J, leaving 6 bases unmatched. The CDR3 coding sequence is TGCGCCAGCAGCTCCTTACTAGCGAGCTCCTACAATGAGCAGTTCTTC. Its translation: CASSSLLASSYNEQFF. The full variable domain, in which reference TRBV5-1 and TRBJ2-1 provide the parts outside the CDR3, is KAGVTQTPRYLIKTRGQQVTLSCSPISGHRSVSWYQQTPGQGLQFLFEYFSETQRNKGNFPGRFSGRQFSNSRSEMNVSTLELGDSALYLCASSSLLASSYNEQFFGPGTRLTVL.

The gene calls are TRBV7-6 and TRBJ2-3; 10 bases fit TRBD2. This CDR3 comprises 15 residues. Germline CDR1 reads SGHVS; CDR2 reads FNYEAQ. V was clipped by 4 bases and J by 4 bases; unmatched bases: 5. For the CDR3, the DNA is TGTGCCAGCAGCTCCAGCGGGGGGGGTTCAGATACGCAGTATTTT. This translates into CASSSSGGGSDTQYF.

This clonotype has more than one count but fewer than ten. This chain joins TRBV10-3 and TRBJ2-3; 8 bases fit TRBD1. The V and J ends lost 10 bases and 0 bases, in that order; junction bases with no gene match: 3. Germline CDR1 and CDR2: ENHRY and SYGVKD. The CDR3 runs to 13 residues. CDR3 sequence: CATRTGSTDTQYF. The CDR3 DNA reads TGTGCCACCCGGACAGGGAGCACAGATACGCAGTATTTT.

The chain uses TRBV6-5 and TRBJ2-7; D gene ambiguous. The CDR3 extends over 14 amino acids. Trimming took off 0 bases at V and 3 bases at J, with 9 bases between the two ends. Germline values: CDR1 MNHEY, CDR2 SVGAGI. In DNA form, the CDR3 reads TGTGCCAGCAGTTACTCGGTACGGAGCTACGAGCAGTACTTC. Translation gives CASSYSVRSYEQYF.

This chain links TRBV12-3 or TRBV12-4 with TRBJ2-3; TRBD1 matches 9 bases. The CDR3 sequence is 15 residues long. The V gene end was trimmed by 7 bases and the J gene end by 2 bases; junction bases not matched to a gene: 7. The CDR3 reads CASKIRDRATDTQYF. The CDR3 nucleotides read TGTGCCAGCAAAATACGGGACAGGGCCACAGATACGCAGTATTTT.

The rearrangement links TRBV28 to TRBJ2-5; the D gene is possibly TRBD2 (5 bases). Per germline, CDR1 MDHEN and CDR2 SYDVKM. V lost 10 bases and J lost 2, with 14 bases in between. The CDR3 is 13 residues long. CDR3 nucleotides: TGTGCCACCCAGGCGGGCCGACAAGAGACCCAGTACTTC. As protein: CATQAGRQETQYF.

There are a few counts of this clonotype. The V call is TRBV7-2, the J call TRBJ2-3, with unresolved D. Trimming shortened V by 8 bases and J by 5 bases, and 11 bases separated the two germline ends. The CDR3 extends over 12 amino acids. Germline assignment: CDR1 SGHTA and CDR2 FQGNSA. CDR3 sequence: CASLGLGDTQYF. Here the CDR3 DNA reads TGTGCCAGCTTGGGCCTGGGAGATACGCAGTATTTT.